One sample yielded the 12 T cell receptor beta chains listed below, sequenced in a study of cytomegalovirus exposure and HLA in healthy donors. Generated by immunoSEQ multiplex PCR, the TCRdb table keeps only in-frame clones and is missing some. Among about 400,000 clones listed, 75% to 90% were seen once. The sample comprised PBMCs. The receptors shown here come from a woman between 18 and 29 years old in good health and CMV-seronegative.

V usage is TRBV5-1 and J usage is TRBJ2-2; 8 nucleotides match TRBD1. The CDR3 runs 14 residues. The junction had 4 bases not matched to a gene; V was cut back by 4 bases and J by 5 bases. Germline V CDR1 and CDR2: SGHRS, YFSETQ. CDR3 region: CASSGQGWTGELFF. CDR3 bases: TGCGCCAGCAGCGGACAGGGCTGGACCGGGGAGCTGTTTTTT.

The CDR3 is CASSVGANSGQYF. Written as DNA, the CDR3 is TGTGCCAGCAGTGTCGGTGCTAATTCCGGGCAGTACTTC. This chain joins TRBV6-1 and TRBJ2-7, with no clear D. V was shortened by 4 bases and J by 9 bases, with 16 bases between the two germline ends. Germline-derived CDR1 and CDR2 are MNHNS and SASEGT. The CDR3 totals 13 residues.

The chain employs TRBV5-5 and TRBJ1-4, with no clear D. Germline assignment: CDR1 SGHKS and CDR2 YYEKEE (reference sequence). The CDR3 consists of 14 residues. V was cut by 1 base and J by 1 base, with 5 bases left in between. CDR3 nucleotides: TGTGCCAGCAGCTTGCGGAGAACTAATGAAAAACTGTTTTTT. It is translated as CASSLRRTNEKLFF.

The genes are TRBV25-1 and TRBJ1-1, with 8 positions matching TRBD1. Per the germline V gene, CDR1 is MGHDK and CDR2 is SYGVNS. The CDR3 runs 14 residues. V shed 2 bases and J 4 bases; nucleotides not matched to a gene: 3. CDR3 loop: CASSEVRGLTEAFF. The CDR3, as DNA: TGTGCCAGCAGTGAAGTCAGGGGGCTCACTGAAGCTTTCTTT.

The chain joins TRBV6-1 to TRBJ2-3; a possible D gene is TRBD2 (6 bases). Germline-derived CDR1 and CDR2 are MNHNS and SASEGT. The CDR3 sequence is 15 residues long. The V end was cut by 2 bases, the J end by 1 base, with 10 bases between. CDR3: CASSELEGRTDTQYF. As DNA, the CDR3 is TGTGCCAGCAGTGAACTGGAGGGACGCACAGATACGCAGTATTTT.

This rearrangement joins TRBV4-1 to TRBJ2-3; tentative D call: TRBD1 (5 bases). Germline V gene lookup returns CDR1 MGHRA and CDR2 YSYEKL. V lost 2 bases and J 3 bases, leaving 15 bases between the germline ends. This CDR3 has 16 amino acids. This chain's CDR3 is CASSQSGRERTDTQYF. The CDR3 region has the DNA TGCGCCAGCAGCCAATCCGGCAGGGAAAGGACAGATACGCAGTATTTT.

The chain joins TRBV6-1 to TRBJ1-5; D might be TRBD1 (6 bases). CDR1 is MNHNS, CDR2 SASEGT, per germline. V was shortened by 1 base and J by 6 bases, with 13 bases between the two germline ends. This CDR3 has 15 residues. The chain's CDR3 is CASSEGVEGGQPQHF. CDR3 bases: TGTGCCAGCAGTGAAGGGGTCGAAGGGGGTCAGCCCCAGCATTTT.

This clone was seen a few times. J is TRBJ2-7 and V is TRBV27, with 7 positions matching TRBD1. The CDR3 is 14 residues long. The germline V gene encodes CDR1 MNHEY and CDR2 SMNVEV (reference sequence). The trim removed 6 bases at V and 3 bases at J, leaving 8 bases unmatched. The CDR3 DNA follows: TGTGCCAGCAGCTTAAGACAGGGTCGCTACGAGCAGTACTTC. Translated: CASSLRQGRYEQYF.

The chain's CDR3 is CSARAHREEHF. The CDR3 bases are TGCAGTGCTAGAGCCCACAGGGAAGAGCATTTT. The chain joins TRBV20-1 to TRBJ1-5, with D maybe TRBD1 (6 bases). The CDR3 has 11 amino acids. The V end was cut by 1 base, the J end by 14 bases, with 12 bases between. Per germline, CDR1 DFQATT and CDR2 SNEGSKA (reference sequence).

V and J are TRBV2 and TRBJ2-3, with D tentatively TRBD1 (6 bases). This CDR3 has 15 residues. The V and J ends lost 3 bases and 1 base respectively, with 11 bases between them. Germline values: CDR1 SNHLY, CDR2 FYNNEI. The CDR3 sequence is CASSDRDTRTDTQYF. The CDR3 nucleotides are TGTGCCAGCAGTGATCGGGACACCCGCACAGATACGCAGTATTTT.

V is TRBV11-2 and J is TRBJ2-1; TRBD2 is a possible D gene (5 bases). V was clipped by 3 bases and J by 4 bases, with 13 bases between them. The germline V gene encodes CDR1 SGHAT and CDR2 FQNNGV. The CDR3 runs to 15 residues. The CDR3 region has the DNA TGTGCCAGCAGCTTCTTCGCTAGCAGATACAATGAGCAGTTCTTC. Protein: CASSFFASRYNEQFF.

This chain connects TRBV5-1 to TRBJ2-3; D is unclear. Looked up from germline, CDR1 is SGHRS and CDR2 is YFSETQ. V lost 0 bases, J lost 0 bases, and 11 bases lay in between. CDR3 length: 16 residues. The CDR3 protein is CASSLAQQSSTDTQYF. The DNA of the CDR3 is TGCGCCAGCAGCTTGGCCCAACAGTCTAGCACAGATACGCAGTATTTT.